This TCR beta chain came from a study of cytotoxic CD8 clonotypes in ibrutinib-treated CLL. Overall study: Each sample contained, on average, about 250,000 productive templates and 94,000 or so productive rearrangements.

Regarding the study as a whole: Baseline clonality, higher than in age-matched healthy donors, tracked circulating CD8+ T-cell counts.

This CDR3 region has 17 residues. Germline-derived CDR1 and CDR2 are GTSNPN and SVGIG (reference sequence). V lost 1 base and J lost 9, with 25 bases in between. Notes on this clone: As yet, its antigen is unknown.

The protocol was immunoSEQ multiplex PCR, while the TCRdb copy is restricted to in-frame clones and leaves out a portion. The table lists tens of thousands of clones, approximately 72% of them singletons. This receptor was obtained from a human donor with chronic lymphocytic leukemia. The chain carries TRBV30 and TRBJ2-1, with D perhaps TRBD1 or TRBD2 (5 bases each). The sequenced sample was PBMCs, obtained before ibrutinib treatment. In nucleotides, the CDR3 is TGTGCCTGGAGTGGCGGTGGGACGAGCCTCCTGGGTAGTGAGCAGTTCTTC. It encodes CAWSGGGTSLLGSEQFF.